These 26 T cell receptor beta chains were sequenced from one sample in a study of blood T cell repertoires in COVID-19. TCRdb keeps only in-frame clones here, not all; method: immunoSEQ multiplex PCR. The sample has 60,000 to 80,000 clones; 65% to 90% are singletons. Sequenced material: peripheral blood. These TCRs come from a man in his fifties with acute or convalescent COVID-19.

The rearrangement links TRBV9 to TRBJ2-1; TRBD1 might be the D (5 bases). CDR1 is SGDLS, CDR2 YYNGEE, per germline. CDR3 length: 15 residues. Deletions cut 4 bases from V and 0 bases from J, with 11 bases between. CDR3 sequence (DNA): TGTGCCAGCAGCATGCAGGGTGGCTCCTACAATGAGCAGTTCTTC. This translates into CASSMQGGSYNEQFF.

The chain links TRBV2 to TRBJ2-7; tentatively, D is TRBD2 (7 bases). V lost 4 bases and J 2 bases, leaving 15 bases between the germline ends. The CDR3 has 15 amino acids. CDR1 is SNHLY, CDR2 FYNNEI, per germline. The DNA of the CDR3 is TGTGCCAGCAGTGTTCCTGGGGGGGCCACCTACGAGCAGTACTTC. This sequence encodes CASSVPGGATYEQYF.

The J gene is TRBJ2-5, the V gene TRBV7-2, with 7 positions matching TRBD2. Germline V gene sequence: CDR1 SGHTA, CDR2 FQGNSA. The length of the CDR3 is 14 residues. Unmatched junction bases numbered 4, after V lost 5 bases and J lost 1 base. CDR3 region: CASSIPSGQETQYF. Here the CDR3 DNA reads TGTGCCAGCAGCATACCTAGCGGCCAAGAGACCCAGTACTTC.

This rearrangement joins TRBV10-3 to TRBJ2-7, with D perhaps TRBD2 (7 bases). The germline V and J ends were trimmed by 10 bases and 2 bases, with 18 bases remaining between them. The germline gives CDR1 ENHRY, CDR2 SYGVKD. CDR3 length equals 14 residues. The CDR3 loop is CATKGGDGTYEQYV. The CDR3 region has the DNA TGTGCCACGAAAGGGGGGGACGGTACCTACGAGCAGTACGTC.

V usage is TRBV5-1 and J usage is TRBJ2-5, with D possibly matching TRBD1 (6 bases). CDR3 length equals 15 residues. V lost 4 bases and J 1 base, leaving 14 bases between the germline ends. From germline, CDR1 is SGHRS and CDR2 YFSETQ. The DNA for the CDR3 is TGCGCCAGCAGCCCCCTACAGGGTCCCCAAGAGACCCAGTACTTC. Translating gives CASSPLQGPQETQYF.

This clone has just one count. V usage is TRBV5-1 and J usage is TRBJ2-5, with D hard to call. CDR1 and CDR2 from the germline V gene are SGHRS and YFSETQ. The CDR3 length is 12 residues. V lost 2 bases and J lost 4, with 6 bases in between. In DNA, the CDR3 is TGCGCCAGCAGCTTATTCGGAGAGACCCAGTACTTC. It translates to CASSLFGETQYF.

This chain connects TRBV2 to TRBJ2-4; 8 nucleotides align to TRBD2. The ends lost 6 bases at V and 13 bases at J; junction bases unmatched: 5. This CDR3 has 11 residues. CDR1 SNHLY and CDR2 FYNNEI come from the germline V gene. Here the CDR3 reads CASSTRGVQYF. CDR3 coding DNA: TGTGCCAGCAGCACGCGGGGGGTACAGTACTTC.

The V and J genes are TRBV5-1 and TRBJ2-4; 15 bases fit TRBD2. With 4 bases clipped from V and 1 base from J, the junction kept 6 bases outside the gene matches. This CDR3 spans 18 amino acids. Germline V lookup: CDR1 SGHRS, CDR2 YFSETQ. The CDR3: CASSPGLAGGLAKNIQYF. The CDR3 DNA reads TGCGCCAGCAGCCCAGGACTAGCGGGGGGGCTTGCCAAAAACATTCAGTACTTC.

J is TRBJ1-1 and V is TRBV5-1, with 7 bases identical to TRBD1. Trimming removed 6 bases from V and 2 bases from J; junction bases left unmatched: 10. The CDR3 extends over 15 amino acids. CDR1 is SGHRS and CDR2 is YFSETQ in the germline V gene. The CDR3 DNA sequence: TGCGCCAGCACCCCGGTTGCAGGGGGAAACACTGAAGCTTTCTTT. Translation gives CASTPVAGGNTEAFF.

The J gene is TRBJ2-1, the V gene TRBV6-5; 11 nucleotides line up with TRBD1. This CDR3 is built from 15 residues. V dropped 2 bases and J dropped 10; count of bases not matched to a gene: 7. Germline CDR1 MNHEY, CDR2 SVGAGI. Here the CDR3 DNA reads TGTGCCAGCAGTTACCCCGGGACAGGGGGGTTGGAGCAGTTCTTC. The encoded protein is CASSYPGTGGLEQFF.

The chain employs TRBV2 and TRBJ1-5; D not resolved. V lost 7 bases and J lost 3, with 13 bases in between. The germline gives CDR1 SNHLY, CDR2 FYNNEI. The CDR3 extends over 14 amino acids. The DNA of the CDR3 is TGTGCCAGCATGATCAGCCGGGACAATCAGCCCCAGCATTTT. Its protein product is CASMISRDNQPQHF.

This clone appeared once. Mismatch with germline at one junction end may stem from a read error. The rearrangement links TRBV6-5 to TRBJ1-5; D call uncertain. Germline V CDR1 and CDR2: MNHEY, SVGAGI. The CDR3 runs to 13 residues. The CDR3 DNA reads TGTGCCAGCGGCTTACGTAGCGATCAGCCCCAGCATTTT. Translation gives CASGLRSDQPQHF.

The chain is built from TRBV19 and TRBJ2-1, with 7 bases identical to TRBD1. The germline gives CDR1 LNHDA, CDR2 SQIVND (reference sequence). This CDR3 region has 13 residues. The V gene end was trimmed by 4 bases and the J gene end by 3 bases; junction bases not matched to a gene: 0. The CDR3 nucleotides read TGTGCCAGTAGTACAGGGGGCTACAATGAGCAGTTCTTC. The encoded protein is CASSTGGYNEQFF.

In nucleotides, the CDR3 is TGTGCCAGCAGCGTCAGGATGAACACCGGGGAGCTGTTTTTT. Amino acids: CASSVRMNTGELFF. This chain links TRBV2 with TRBJ2-2, with no clear D. The CDR3 is made up of 14 amino acids. The ends were cut back, 6 bases at V and 1 base at J, with 9 bases in the middle. Germline V gene lookup returns CDR1 SNHLY and CDR2 FYNNEI.

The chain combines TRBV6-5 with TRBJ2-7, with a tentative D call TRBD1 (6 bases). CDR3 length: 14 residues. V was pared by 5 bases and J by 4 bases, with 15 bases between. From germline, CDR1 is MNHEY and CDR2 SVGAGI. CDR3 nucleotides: TGTGCCAGCAGTAACTTGGACAGCTATTACGAGCAGTACTTC. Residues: CASSNLDSYYEQYF.

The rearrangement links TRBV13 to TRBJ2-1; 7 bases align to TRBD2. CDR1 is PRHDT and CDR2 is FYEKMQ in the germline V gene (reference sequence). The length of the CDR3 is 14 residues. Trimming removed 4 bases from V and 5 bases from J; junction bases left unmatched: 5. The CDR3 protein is CASSSGTTHNEQFF. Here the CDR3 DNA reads TGTGCCAGCAGCTCCGGGACTACCCACAATGAGCAGTTCTTC.

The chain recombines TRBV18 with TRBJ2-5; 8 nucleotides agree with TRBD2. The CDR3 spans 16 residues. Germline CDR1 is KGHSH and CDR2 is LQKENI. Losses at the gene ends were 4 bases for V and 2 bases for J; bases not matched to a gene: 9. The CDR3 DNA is TGTGCCAGCTCACTGGGAGCGGGGGACCTTCAAGAGACCCAGTACTTC. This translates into CASSLGAGDLQETQYF.

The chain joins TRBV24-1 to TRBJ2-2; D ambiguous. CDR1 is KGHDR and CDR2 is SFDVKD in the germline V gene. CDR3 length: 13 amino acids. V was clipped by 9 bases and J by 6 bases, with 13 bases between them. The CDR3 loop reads CATGVRSAGELFF. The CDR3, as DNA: TGTGCCACCGGAGTTAGAAGCGCCGGGGAGCTGTTTTTT.

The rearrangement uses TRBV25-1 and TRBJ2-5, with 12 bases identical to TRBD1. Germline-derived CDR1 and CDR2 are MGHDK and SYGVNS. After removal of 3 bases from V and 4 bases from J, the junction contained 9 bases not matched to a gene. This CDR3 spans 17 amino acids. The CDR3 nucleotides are TGTGCCAGCAGTGAGACGGGACAGGGGGCAGAAGGAGAGACCCAGTACTTC. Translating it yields CASSETGQGAEGETQYF.

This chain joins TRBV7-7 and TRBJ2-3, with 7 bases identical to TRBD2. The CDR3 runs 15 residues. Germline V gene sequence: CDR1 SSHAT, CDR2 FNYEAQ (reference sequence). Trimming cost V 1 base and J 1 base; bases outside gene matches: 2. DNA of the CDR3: TGTGCCAGCAGCTTAGGTGGGGGGGGCACAGATACGCAGTATTTT. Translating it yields CASSLGGGGTDTQYF.

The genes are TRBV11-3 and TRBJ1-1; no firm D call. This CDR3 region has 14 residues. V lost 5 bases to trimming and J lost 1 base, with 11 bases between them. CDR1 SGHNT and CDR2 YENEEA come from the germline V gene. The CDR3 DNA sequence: TGTGCCAGCAGCCTTAGCGGGGAGAACACTGAAGCTTTCTTT. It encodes CASSLSGENTEAFF.

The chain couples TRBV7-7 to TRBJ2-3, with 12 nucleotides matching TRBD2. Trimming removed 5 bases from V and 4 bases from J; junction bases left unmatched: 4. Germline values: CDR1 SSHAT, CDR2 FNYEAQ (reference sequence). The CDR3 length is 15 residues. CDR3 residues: CASSPSGGAPDTQYF. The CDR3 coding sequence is TGTGCCAGCAGCCCTAGCGGGGGGGCCCCAGATACGCAGTATTTT. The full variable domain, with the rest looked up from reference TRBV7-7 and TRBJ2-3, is GAGVSQSPRYKVTKRGQDVTLRCDPISSHATLYWYQQALGQGPEFLTYFNYEAQPDKSGLPSDRFSAERPEGSISTLTIQRTEQRDSAMYRCASSPSGGAPDTQYFGPGTRLTVL.

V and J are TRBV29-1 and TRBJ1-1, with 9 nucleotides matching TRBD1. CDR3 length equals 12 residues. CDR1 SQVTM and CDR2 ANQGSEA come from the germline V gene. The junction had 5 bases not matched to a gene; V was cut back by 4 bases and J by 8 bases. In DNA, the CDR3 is TGCAGCGTTGGCCGACAGGGGGGCGAAGCTTTCTTT. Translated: CSVGRQGGEAFF.

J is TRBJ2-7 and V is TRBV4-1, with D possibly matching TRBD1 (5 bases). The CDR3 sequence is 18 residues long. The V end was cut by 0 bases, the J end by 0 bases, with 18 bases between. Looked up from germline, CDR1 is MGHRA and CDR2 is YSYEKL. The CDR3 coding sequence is TGCGCCAGCAGCCAAGAACTAACAGGCTTTATTTCCTCCTACGAGCAGTACTTC. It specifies CASSQELTGFISSYEQYF.

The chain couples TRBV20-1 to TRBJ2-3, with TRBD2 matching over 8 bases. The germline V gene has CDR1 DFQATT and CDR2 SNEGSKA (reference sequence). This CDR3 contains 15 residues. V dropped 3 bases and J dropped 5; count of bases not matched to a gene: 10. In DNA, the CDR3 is TGCAGTGCTAGTCTCGGGGGGGCCTCGGGAGATACGCAGTATTTT. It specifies CSASLGGASGDTQYF.

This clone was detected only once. This chain's CDR3 is CSVSFYNEQFF. The CDR3 nucleotides read TGCAGCGTTAGCTTCTACAATGAGCAGTTCTTC. The rearrangement uses TRBV29-1 and TRBJ2-1; D is unclear. In germline, CDR1 is SQVTM, CDR2 ANQGSEA. The CDR3 consists of 11 residues. Trimming took off 5 bases at V and 3 bases at J, with 5 bases between the two ends.